One TCR beta chain is described in this entry. Its antigen remains unidentified. This entry belongs to a study of cytomegalovirus exposure and HLA in healthy donors. Study outcomes and limitations: Exclusion applied to some V segments, including TRBV6-2 and TRBV6-3, as they were indistinguishable. Reported results showed that the classifier diagnosed cytomegalovirus status with high specificity and sensitivity. The authors listed roughly 150 TCR beta chains as cytomegalovirus-associated.

V lost 5 bases and J lost 9, with 15 bases in between. The CDR3 sequence is 13 residues long. Per the germline V gene, CDR1 is SGDLS and CDR2 is YYNGEE. Amplification used 60 Vbeta primers and 13 Jbeta primers. Sequencing used immunoSEQ multiplex PCR; TCRdb keeps in-frame clones, though not all of them. Of a few hundred thousand clones listed, over 60% are singletons. Sequencing used PBMCs. The receptor's source is a man aged 35 to 55 in good health and CMV-seronegative. V is TRBV9 and J is TRBJ2-1, with D possibly being TRBD2 (6 bases). This chain's CDR3 is CASSVYGGGEQFF. CDR3 nucleotides: TGTGCCAGCAGTGTCTACGGGGGTGGTGAGCAGTTCTTC.